The entry that follows covers one T cell receptor (beta chain) sequence. The antigen is unknown. It may be a read error: a sequence one base away is much more abundant. V lost 8 bases and J 0 bases, leaving 7 bases between the germline ends. The CDR3 runs 13 residues. Germline V gene sequence: CDR1 SGHNT, CDR2 YENEEA. The data originate from a study of T cell repertoires in cytomegalovirus infection. Study-wide context: Recently identified HLA-C-restricted and well-studied HLA-B-restricted CMV epitopes were used.

General study findings and limits: The response measured ex vivo was dominated by TCR beta clonotypes (HLA-C-restricted and CMV-specific).

TCRdb used MiXCR to reprocess the reads, holding one entry per CDR3 protein. The repertoire includes 830,000 or so distinct CDR3 sequences, about 30% of them detected once, and 9.5% to 15% sits in the top ten. The receptor comes from a human donor in good health (CMV status not recorded). Some clones in this sample may be carry-over from other donors' samples. The source was cultured CD8+ T cells from PBMCs, collected from culture after CMV antigen stimulation. This chain connects TRBV11-3 to TRBJ2-2; TRBD1 might be the D (5 bases). The CDR3 is CASEDTNTGELFF. The CDR3 DNA reads TGTGCCAGCGAGGACACGAACACCGGGGAGCTGTTTTTT.